This record looks at one TCR beta chain sequence and its context. This CDR3 has 16 amino acids. From germline, CDR1 is LGHNA and CDR2 YNFKEQ. The V and J ends lost 1 base and 10 bases, in that order; junction bases with no gene match: 11. The data stem from a study of cytomegalovirus exposure and HLA in healthy donors. In the PCR, 60 Vbeta and 13 Jbeta primers were used. TCRdb's table, derived via immunoSEQ multiplex PCR, lists solely in-frame clones and lacks some. The table includes about 97,000 clones, around 74% detected once. The specimen was PBMCs. The sequence derives from a woman aged 40 to 50 in good health and CMV-seronegative. The rearrangement joins TRBV4-2 to TRBJ2-1; 9 nucleotides align to TRBD2. For the CDR3, the DNA is TGTGCCAGCAGCCAAGTAGCTGCGGGGGGGCTTGAAGAGCAGTTCTTC. It translates to CASSQVAAGGLEEQFF.